These 22 T cell receptor beta chains were all obtained from the same sample, sequenced in a study of CD8 T cells in ankylosing spondylitis. Whole-study findings and limits: Seemingly characteristic of ankylosing spondylitis blood was a TCR beta motif consisting of several highly homologous variants.

For these receptors, no antigen is known. TCRdb processed the 5' RACE reads anew with MiXCR; each CDR3 protein has one entry. The sample has about 700,000 distinct CDR3 sequences, 15% to 20% seen once. Specimen: blood, either unsorted or a sorted T cell fraction (not recorded which). The source is a male donor with ankylosing spondylitis.

This clonotype showed up just a few times. The CDR3 spells CASPRGGASYNEQFF. As DNA, the CDR3 is TGTGCCAGCCCCCGGGGGGGCGCCTCCTACAATGAGCAGTTCTTC. This chain uses TRBV6-1 with TRBJ2-1; 8 bases align to TRBD2. This CDR3 is built from 15 residues. Germline V gives CDR1 MNHNS, CDR2 SASEGT. V was pared by 8 bases and J by 0 bases, with 6 bases of the junction left unmatched.

V gene TRBV29-1 combines with J gene TRBJ2-5, with D perhaps TRBD2 (5 bases). The germline V and J ends were trimmed by 0 bases and 3 bases, with 8 bases remaining between them. The germline gives CDR1 SQVTM, CDR2 ANQGSEA. There are 13 residues in the CDR3. The CDR3 bases are TGCAGCGTTGAAGATTGGCGGGAAGAGACCCAGTACTTC. Translating gives CSVEDWREETQYF.

The chain has TRBV3-1 and TRBJ2-2; D is possibly TRBD1 (8 bases). This CDR3 has 17 residues. Looked up from germline, CDR1 is LGHDT and CDR2 is YNNKEL (reference sequence). Trimming removed 5 bases from V and 5 bases from J, with 21 bases in between. The CDR3 coding sequence is TGTGCCAGCAGCACTCGCTGGACAGGGAGGGGGACCGGGGAGCTGTTTTTT. Its protein is CASSTRWTGRGTGELFF.

This chain links TRBV27 with TRBJ2-1; D might be TRBD1 (6 bases). The CDR3 has 15 residues. Germline assignment: CDR1 MNHEY and CDR2 SMNVEV (reference sequence). The ends were cut back, 2 bases at V and 5 bases at J, with 13 bases in the middle. CDR3 sequence: CASSLRRDTHNEQFF. The CDR3 DNA is TGTGCCAGCAGTTTACGTCGGGACACTCACAATGAGCAGTTCTTC.

This chain links TRBV7-2 with TRBJ2-2, with D perhaps being TRBD1 or TRBD2 (5 bases each). Deletions cut 5 bases from V and 0 bases from J, with 13 bases between. Germline V gene lookup returns CDR1 SGHTA and CDR2 FQGNSA. The CDR3 consists of 16 residues. The CDR3 bases are TGTGCCAGCAGCCATACCGGGACGGCGAACACCGGGGAGCTGTTTTTT. Protein: CASSHTGTANTGELFF.

The genes are TRBV3-1 and TRBJ2-2, with D unclear. Germline V CDR1 and CDR2: LGHDT, YNNKEL (reference sequence). This CDR3 is 13 amino acids long. V lost 1 base and J lost 7, with 7 bases in between. CDR3 in amino acids: CASSQGRGGELFF. CDR3 in DNA: TGTGCCAGCAGCCAAGGACGAGGCGGGGAGCTGTTTTTT.

The CDR3 loop is CASRFSRWGSPLHF. The CDR3, as DNA: TGTGCCAGCAGGTTCAGCCGGTGGGGGTCACCCCTCCACTTT. The chain combines TRBV12-3 or TRBV12-4 with TRBJ1-6; tentatively, D is TRBD1 (5 bases). Trimming cost V 6 bases and J 10 bases, with 16 bases left between them. The CDR3 extends over 14 amino acids.

The chain uses TRBV5-1 and TRBJ2-1; D could derive from TRBD1 or TRBD2 (5 bases each). CDR3 length equals 13 residues. V lost 2 bases and J lost 7, with 10 bases in between. Looked up from germline, CDR1 is SGHRS and CDR2 is YFSETQ. The CDR3 loop reads CASSFGTRNEQFF. CDR3 DNA sequence: TGCGCCAGCAGCTTCGGGACCCGAAATGAGCAGTTCTTC.

Only a few counts were recorded for this clonotype. V gene TRBV25-1 combines with J gene TRBJ2-1; D may be TRBD2 (5 bases). Trimming shortened V by 2 bases and J by 0 bases, and 11 bases separated the two germline ends. Germline assignment: CDR1 MGHDK and CDR2 SYGVNS. This CDR3 region has 16 residues. CDR3 residues: CASSEQSGTSYNEQFF. The CDR3 DNA is TGTGCCAGCAGTGAACAGAGCGGCACCTCCTACAATGAGCAGTTCTTC.

The rearrangement uses TRBV11-2 and TRBJ2-2; 11 nucleotides align to TRBD1. The V gene end was trimmed by 2 bases and the J gene end by 6 bases; junction bases not matched to a gene: 5. Germline V gives CDR1 SGHAT, CDR2 FQNNGV. The CDR3 length is 16 residues. The CDR3 region is CASSLKGTGGPGELFF. The CDR3 region has the DNA TGTGCCAGCAGCTTAAAAGGGACAGGGGGGCCCGGGGAGCTGTTTTTT.

The chain uses TRBV20-1 and TRBJ1-1; 9 bases align to TRBD1. The germline V gene encodes CDR1 DFQATT and CDR2 SNEGSKA (reference sequence). V lost 3 bases, J lost 3 bases, and 5 bases stayed unmatched. The CDR3 is made up of 14 amino acids. The CDR3 DNA reads as TGCAGTGCTAGTCGGGACAGGGAGGACACTGAAGCTTTCTTT. It translates to CSASRDREDTEAFF.

Only a few counts were recorded for this clonotype. The J gene is TRBJ2-4, the V gene TRBV5-5; D is perhaps TRBD2 (5 bases). Trimming stripped 3 bases from V and 5 bases from J, with 9 bases between. The CDR3 sequence is 13 residues long. Germline-derived CDR1 and CDR2 are SGHKS and YYEKEE (reference sequence). In nucleotides, the CDR3 is TGTGCCAGCAGCTCTGGCGGGCAAAACATTCAGTACTTC. This codes for CASSSGGQNIQYF.

This chain links TRBV29-1 with TRBJ2-2, with a possible D match to TRBD1 (6 bases). Germline-derived CDR1 and CDR2 are SQVTM and ANQGSEA. Trimming shortened V by 7 bases and J by 1 base, and 13 bases separated the two germline ends. The CDR3 extends over 14 amino acids. CDR3 sequence reads: CSASMTGNTGELFF. The CDR3 DNA reads TGCAGCGCTAGTATGACAGGGAACACCGGGGAGCTGTTTTTT.

This rearrangement joins TRBV5-1 to TRBJ2-2; 7 bases fit TRBD2. V gave up 3 bases and J gave up 4 bases; unmatched junction bases: 12. The CDR3 runs 17 residues. The germline gives CDR1 SGHRS, CDR2 YFSETQ. CDR3 DNA: TGCGCCAGCAGCTGGAGGTTGGGGGGGGAGAGCACCGGGGAGCTGTTTTTT. It specifies CASSWRLGGESTGELFF.

The chain is built from TRBV11-2 and TRBJ2-1; no reliable D call. Germline CDR1 and CDR2: SGHAT and FQNNGV. This CDR3 has 11 residues. V was pared by 5 bases and J by 9 bases, with 8 bases between. The DNA for the CDR3 is TGTGCCAGCAGCCCCCTCACTGAGCAGTTCTTC. It is translated as CASSPLTEQFF.

This clonotype was recorded a few times. The rearrangement uses TRBV27 and TRBJ1-1, with D unclear. CDR1 is MNHEY and CDR2 is SMNVEV in the germline V gene (reference sequence). V lost 7 bases to trimming and J lost 3 bases, with 12 bases between them. This CDR3 has 13 residues. The CDR3: CASKFDVDTEAFF. For the CDR3, the DNA is TGTGCCAGCAAGTTCGATGTTGACACTGAAGCTTTCTTT.

This clonotype was counted only a few times. This chain uses TRBV3-1 with TRBJ2-5; 16 positions agree with TRBD2. CDR1 is LGHDT, CDR2 YNNKEL, per germline (reference sequence). This CDR3 is 18 amino acids long. V shed 1 base and J 5 bases; nucleotides not matched to a gene: 7. The CDR3 sequence is CASSQAGTSGGARETQYF. The CDR3 DNA reads TGTGCCAGCAGCCAAGCCGGGACTAGCGGGGGGGCCCGGGAGACCCAGTACTTC.

The rearrangement links TRBV5-1 to TRBJ2-1; TRBD2 agrees at 7 bases. The CDR3 is made up of 14 amino acids. V lost 2 bases and J lost 7; bases outside the gene matches: 6. Germline V gives CDR1 SGHRS, CDR2 YFSETQ. CDR3 in amino acids: CASSLWTGGNEQFF. CDR3 nucleotide sequence: TGCGCCAGCAGCTTATGGACGGGGGGTAATGAGCAGTTCTTC.

The V gene is TRBV11-3, the J gene TRBJ1-6; a weak D match, TRBD1 (5 bases). The V gene's germline CDR1 is SGHNT and CDR2 YENEEA. V shed 5 bases and J shed 0 bases, with 14 bases lying between them. The CDR3 totals 17 residues. The CDR3 sequence is CASSTRDWSSYNSPLHF. The CDR3 DNA reads TGTGCCAGCAGCACCCGGGACTGGAGCTCCTATAATTCACCCCTCCACTTT.

This clonotype was seen a handful of times. The genes are TRBV12-3 or TRBV12-4 and TRBJ1-1; TRBD1 matches at 8 bases. Trimming cost V 1 base and J 2 bases; bases outside gene matches: 12. The CDR3 length is 18 residues. The CDR3 DNA reads TGTGCCAGCAGTTTAGTCCCAGGGGGCTTAGGGGCTAACACTGAAGCTTTCTTT. Amino acid sequence: CASSLVPGGLGANTEAFF.

This clonotype was counted at least ten times. The V gene is TRBV12-3 or TRBV12-4, the J gene TRBJ1-2; D remains unclear. The CDR3 consists of 11 residues. Trimming removed 8 bases from V and 2 bases from J, with 6 bases in between. The CDR3 loop is CASLKNYGYTF. DNA for the CDR3: TGTGCCAGCCTCAAAAACTATGGCTACACCTTC.

This clonotype was picked up a small number of times. The rearrangement joins TRBV3-1 to TRBJ1-3; tentatively, D is TRBD1 (5 bases). Trimming removed 1 base from V and 2 bases from J, with 12 bases in between. Germline assignment: CDR1 LGHDT and CDR2 YNNKEL (reference sequence). The CDR3 is 16 residues long. The CDR3 here is CASSQARVRAGNTIYF. The CDR3 bases are TGTGCCAGCAGCCAAGCTCGTGTCAGGGCTGGAAACACCATATATTTT.